The 8 T cell receptor beta chains in this list originate from one sample, sequenced in a study of blood T cells in healthy people across ages. Through a sample-barcoded 5' primer and a J-beta primer mix, a second PCR was run for roughly 6 to 11 cycles. Via MiXCR, TCRdb re-called the 5' RACE reads, giving one row per CDR3 protein. This table holds roughly 730,000 distinct CDR3 sequences, 45% to 70% found once. Sequenced: blood. These receptors were collected from a man between 35 and 55 years old in good health.

The V call is TRBV9, the J call TRBJ2-1; 7 bases are a match to TRBD1. CDR3 size: 16 residues. V trimming: 4 bases; J trimming: 5 bases; junction bases outside the gene matches: 12. Germline V gene sequence: CDR1 SGDLS, CDR2 YYNGEE. CDR3 in DNA: TGTGCCAGCAGCCCCACCGGGACAGCCGCGGACAATGAGCAGTTCTTC. Its protein product is CASSPTGTAADNEQFF.

This sequence joins TRBV3-1 and TRBJ2-7; 10 bases agree with TRBD1. The J segment lost 2 bases and the V segment lost 1 base, leaving 2 bases of the junction unmatched. Germline assignment: CDR1 LGHDT and CDR2 YNNKEL (reference sequence). CDR3 length: 15 residues. The CDR3 is CASSQGDRGPYEQYF. The CDR3 nucleotides read TGTGCCAGCAGCCAAGGCGACAGGGGGCCCTACGAGCAGTACTTC.

Worth noting for this clonotype: One base away lies a much larger clone, so this may be a sequencing read error. J is TRBJ2-7 and V is TRBV7-2; D is perhaps TRBD1 (6 bases). The germline gives CDR1 SGHTA, CDR2 FQGNSA. The CDR3 length is 14 residues. V gave up 2 bases and J gave up 3 bases, with 11 bases separating them. The CDR3 coding sequence is TGTACCAGCAGCTTATACAGGGCCAACTACGAGCAGTACTTC. Its translation is CTSSLYRANYEQYF.

This chain joins TRBV7-8 and TRBJ2-1; a possible D gene is TRBD2 (5 bases). The CDR3 is 13 residues long. The ends were cut back, 3 bases at V and 10 bases at J, with 13 bases in the middle. Germline V CDR1 and CDR2: SGHVS, FQNEAQ. The CDR3 nucleotides read TGTGCCAGCAGCTTGAGAAGAACGGGGGAGCAGTTCTTC. Protein sequence: CASSLRRTGEQFF. The full variable domain, completed using reference TRBV7-8 and TRBJ2-1, is GAGVSQSPRYKVAKRGQDVALRCDPISGHVSLFWYQQALGQGPEFLTYFQNEAQLDKSGLPSDRFFAERPEGSVSTLKIQRTQQEDSAVYLCASSLRRTGEQFFGPGTRLTVL.

This clonotype was detected a few times. The chain couples TRBV6-5 to TRBJ2-5, with unresolved D. V lost 6 bases to trimming and J lost 4 bases, with 12 bases between them. CDR1 and CDR2 (germline): MNHEY, SVGAGI. The CDR3 loop spans 13 amino acids. CDR3 sequence: CASRDPALETQYF. CDR3 coding DNA: TGTGCCAGCAGGGACCCCGCTCTAGAGACCCAGTACTTC.

The V gene is TRBV11-3, the J gene TRBJ1-2, with a possible D match to TRBD1 (5 bases). Trimming took 4 bases from V and 3 from J, leaving 6 bases between them. Germline CDR1 is SGHNT and CDR2 is YENEEA. The CDR3 has 12 residues. Here the CDR3 DNA reads TGTGCCAGCAGCTCGGGGGACTATGGCTACACCTTC. Amino acid sequence: CASSSGDYGYTF.

J is TRBJ2-1 and V is TRBV28; TRBD2 is a possible D gene (6 bases). The CDR3 length is 16 residues. The germline CDR1 and CDR2 sequences are MDHEN and SYDVKM. Trimming stripped 4 bases from V and 4 bases from J, with 17 bases between. The CDR3 coding sequence is TGTGCCAGCAGTTCTAACTCGGGGGAAATTTACAATGAGCAGTTCTTC. Encoded protein: CASSSNSGEIYNEQFF.

The DNA for the CDR3 is TGTGCCAGCAGCTTACACACAGCTAACGTCTACGAGCAGTACTTC. The encoded protein is CASSLHTANVYEQYF. V usage is TRBV7-9 and J usage is TRBJ2-5; D gene unclear. The DNA end is more similar to TRBJ2-7, so the J call may be wrong. The CDR3 totals 15 residues. Per the germline V gene, CDR1 is SEHNR and CDR2 is FQNEAQ (reference sequence).